Listed here is a single T cell receptor (beta chain). This entry comes from a study of blood T cell repertoires in COVID-19. Study information: PBMCs, B-cell-depleted T cells, or T cells were the source of the cDNA or gDNA that made up the material.

The authors' processing: Reference gene primer amplification gave nucleated cell count estimates. Assay used: immunoSEQ multiplex PCR; TCRdb lists only in-frame clones, some missing. Clone size and the V and J calls come from that table; the DNA yielded D and trimming. The repertoire holds 200,000 or so clones, less than 90% seen once, with 4% to 6% in the top ten. V was pared by 4 bases and J by 2 bases, with 8 bases between. CDR3 size: 12 residues. Per the germline V gene, CDR1 is GTSNPN and CDR2 is SVGIG (reference sequence). The genes are TRBV30 and TRBJ2-5; D is ambiguous. This sequence originates from a woman aged 55-75 years who had recovered from COVID-19. The specimen sequenced was peripheral blood. The CDR3 region is CAWTQIQETQYF. Written as DNA, the CDR3 is TGTGCCTGGACTCAGATACAAGAGACCCAGTACTTC. Filled out from reference TRBV30 and TRBJ2-5, the complete variable domain reads SQTIHQWPATLVQPVGSPLSLECTVEGTSNPNLYWYRQAAGRGLQLLFYSVGIGQISSEVPQNLSASRPQDRQFILSSKKLLLSDSGFYLCAWTQIQETQYFGPGTRLLVL.